These 21 T cell receptor beta chains were all obtained from the same sample, sequenced in a study of OX40 agonist ivuxolimab in advanced cancers. Only in-frame clones appear in the TCRdb table, and some are missing; sequencing was by immunoSEQ multiplex PCR. The data show roughly 63,000 clones, more than 85% seen once. This specimen was CD4+ or CD8+ T cells sorted from blood, taken in a trial of the OX40 agonist ivuxolimab. The receptors shown here come from an adult with an advanced solid tumor such as melanoma, head and neck, liver or kidney cancer.

Worth noting for this clone: This specimen includes other DNA sequences encoding the same CDR3. The CDR3 protein is CASSGSGAVQETQYF. Here the CDR3 DNA reads TGCGCCAGCAGTGGTTCAGGAGCCGTCCAAGAGACCCAGTACTTC. The J gene is TRBJ2-5, the V gene TRBV5-1; D not resolved. Germline CDR1 and CDR2: SGHRS and YFSETQ. V lost 5 bases to trimming and J lost 1 base, with 15 bases between them. CDR3 size: 15 residues.

V usage is TRBV7-9 and J usage is TRBJ1-6; tentative D call: TRBD1 (6 bases). Trimming cost V 2 bases and J 4 bases, with 18 bases left between them. The CDR3 runs 18 residues. Germline V gives CDR1 SEHNR, CDR2 FQNEAQ (reference sequence). The CDR3 sequence is CASSLPGTTSSYNSPLHF. DNA for the CDR3: TGTGCCAGCAGCTTACCAGGGACAACCTCGTCTTATAATTCACCCCTCCACTTT.

This rearrangement joins TRBV29-1 to TRBJ1-1; D remains ambiguous. CDR1 SQVTM and CDR2 ANQGSEA come from the germline V gene. The CDR3 covers 11 residues. Trimming removed 3 bases at V and 6 bases at J, with 8 bases between. The CDR3 coding sequence is TGCAGCGTTGAGGGTCTGGCTGAAGCTTTCTTT. Encoded protein: CSVEGLAEAFF.

V gene TRBV10-3 combines with J gene TRBJ1-1; D not resolved. From germline, CDR1 is ENHRY and CDR2 SYGVKD. V was trimmed by 4 bases and J by 2 bases, leaving 5 bases between them. CDR3 length: 12 residues. The CDR3 loop is CAISVTNTEAFF. In nucleotides, the CDR3 is TGTGCCATCAGTGTTACAAACACTGAAGCTTTCTTT.

V and J are TRBV7-6 and TRBJ1-5; 7 positions match TRBD1. The V gene's germline CDR1 is SGHVS and CDR2 FNYEAQ. CDR3 length: 13 amino acids. Unmatched junction bases numbered 9, after V lost 5 bases and J lost 11 bases. CDR3 sequence (DNA): TGTGCCAGCAGCCGACAGGGTCCAGGGGCCCAGCATTTT. Its protein is CASSRQGPGAQHF.

V usage is TRBV10-1 and J usage is TRBJ2-7; the D is unclear. Germline lookup yields CDR1 WNHNN and CDR2 SYGVQD (reference sequence). V dropped 8 bases and J dropped 2 bases, with 10 bases sitting between them. The CDR3 covers 12 residues. The CDR3 nucleotides read TGCGCCAGCGGGAACAGCGCCTACGAGCAGTACTTC. Translating it yields CASGNSAYEQYF.

The chain links TRBV5-4 to TRBJ2-5, with D possibly called TRBD1 or TRBD2 (6 bases each). V dropped 4 bases and J dropped 2 bases, with 18 bases sitting between them. The CDR3 has 16 amino acids. Germline V gene sequence: CDR1 SGHNT, CDR2 YYREEE (reference sequence). CDR3 sequence: CASSLDRWRGQETQYF. CDR3 bases: TGTGCCAGCAGCCTCGATAGGTGGAGGGGGCAAGAGACCCAGTACTTC.

The V and J genes are TRBV18 and TRBJ1-1; 7 bases agree with TRBD1. Germline V CDR1 and CDR2: KGHSH, LQKENI. V lost 2 bases to trimming and J lost 0 bases; unmatched junction nucleotides: 6. CDR3 length equals 16 residues. CDR3 in amino acids: CASSPIGQVMNTEAFF. CDR3 sequence (DNA): TGTGCCAGCTCACCAATTGGACAGGTCATGAACACTGAAGCTTTCTTT.

The rearrangement links TRBV5-1 to TRBJ1-4, with D perhaps TRBD1 (6 bases). Germline V lookup: CDR1 SGHRS, CDR2 YFSETQ. The V end lost 0 bases, the J end lost 7 bases, and 10 bases lay between the germline ends. This CDR3 region has 14 residues. The chain's CDR3 is CASSLEAGVEKLFF. CDR3 in DNA: TGCGCCAGCAGCTTGGAGGCAGGGGTTGAAAAACTGTTTTTT.

The chain employs TRBV7-2 and TRBJ1-6; D unclear. The CDR3 loop spans 15 amino acids. The V gene lost 2 bases and the J gene lost 4 bases, with 9 bases spanning the gap. CDR1 SGHTA and CDR2 FQGNSA come from the germline V gene. Here the CDR3 DNA reads TGTGCCAGCAGCTTAATTGGGGAGTATAATTCACCCCTCCACTTT. Its translation is CASSLIGEYNSPLHF.

The chain employs TRBV5-6 and TRBJ2-1; possibly TRBD2 for D (5 bases). V lost 6 bases and J lost 8, with 15 bases in between. The CDR3 covers 13 residues. Germline CDR1 is SGHDT and CDR2 is YYEEEE. The CDR3 DNA sequence: TGTGCCAGCACCTCTCGAGGGCAATATGAGCAGTTCTTC. Translation gives CASTSRGQYEQFF.

This chain uses TRBV18 with TRBJ2-4, with D perhaps TRBD1 (5 bases). The CDR3 consists of 15 residues. V lost 3 bases to trimming and J lost 5 bases, with 14 bases between them. CDR1 KGHSH and CDR2 LQKENI come from the germline V gene. Written as DNA, the CDR3 is TGTGCCAGCTCACCTGTCCAGGGTAGGGAAAACATTCAGTACTTC. Translation gives CASSPVQGRENIQYF.

This chain links TRBV5-5 with TRBJ1-4; 9 nucleotides match TRBD1. Germline V gene sequence: CDR1 SGHKS, CDR2 YYEKEE (reference sequence). V trimming: 0 bases; J trimming: 3 bases; junction bases outside the gene matches: 0. There are 15 residues in the CDR3. The CDR3 reads CASSLGQGANEKLFF. The CDR3, as DNA: TGTGCCAGCAGCTTGGGACAGGGGGCTAATGAAAAACTGTTTTTT.

The rearrangement links TRBV11-2 to TRBJ1-5; the D gene is possibly TRBD1 (5 bases). V gave up 3 bases and J gave up 4 bases, with 13 bases separating them. The CDR3 runs to 15 residues. Germline V gene lookup returns CDR1 SGHAT and CDR2 FQNNGV. CDR3 sequence reads: CASSFSSGRNQPQHF. CDR3 coding DNA: TGTGCCAGCAGCTTTTCCTCGGGGCGAAATCAGCCCCAGCATTTT. Full variable domain (rest looked up from reference TRBV11-2 and TRBJ1-5): EAGVAQSPRYKIIEKRQSVAFWCNPISGHATLYWYQQILGQGPKLLIQFQNNGVVDDSQLPKDRFSAERLKGVDSTLKIQPAKLEDSAVYLCASSFSSGRNQPQHFGDGTRLSIL.

This clone was counted a few times. The chain combines TRBV11-2 with TRBJ2-1; D perhaps matches TRBD2 (5 bases). The CDR3 is 14 amino acids. Germline V lookup: CDR1 SGHAT, CDR2 FQNNGV. V lost 5 bases and J lost 7, with 15 bases in between. CDR3 in amino acids: CASSQDWEINEQFF. The CDR3, as DNA: TGTGCCAGCAGCCAAGACTGGGAGATTAATGAGCAGTTCTTC.

CDR3: CASSHARDTQYF. In DNA, the CDR3 is TGCGCCAGCAGCCACGCGAGAGATACGCAGTATTTT. The rearrangement joins TRBV4-1 to TRBJ2-3; D is unresolved. Germline V gene data show CDR1 as MGHRA and CDR2 as YSYEKL. This CDR3 has 12 residues. Trimming took off 3 bases at V and 5 bases at J, with 6 bases between the two ends.

The rearrangement links TRBV9 to TRBJ2-2, with 7 bases that match TRBD1. The CDR3 is made up of 17 amino acids. V shed 3 bases and J 1 base; nucleotides not matched to a gene: 9. Germline V lookup: CDR1 SGDLS, CDR2 YYNGEE. CDR3 loop: CASSAPLGQRNTGELFF. The CDR3 DNA reads as TGTGCCAGCAGCGCGCCCTTGGGACAGAGGAACACCGGGGAGCTGTTTTTT.

The chain carries TRBV7-9 and TRBJ2-2; D assignment may be TRBD1 or TRBD2 (5 bases each). V was trimmed by 8 bases and J by 2 bases, leaving 18 bases between them. The CDR3 extends over 16 amino acids. Germline CDR1 reads SEHNR; CDR2 reads FQNEAQ (reference sequence). The CDR3 region has the DNA TGTGCCAGCTTTTTACTAGGGCAGGGCAACACCGGGGAGCTGTTTTTT. Its protein product is CASFLLGQGNTGELFF. Filled out from reference TRBV7-9 and TRBJ2-2, the complete variable domain reads DTGVSQNPRHKITKRGQNVTFRCDPISEHNRLYWYRQTLGQGPEFLTYFQNEAQLEKSRLLSDRFSAERPKGSFSTLEIQRTEQGDSAMYLCASFLLGQGNTGELFFGEGSRLTVL.

V usage is TRBV6-1 and J usage is TRBJ1-2, with 8 bases identical to TRBD1. The junction had 4 bases not matched to a gene; V was cut back by 5 bases and J by 5 bases. This CDR3 comprises 13 residues. Germline-derived CDR1 and CDR2 are MNHNS and SASEGT. This CDR3 reads CASSRTGRYGYTF. DNA for the CDR3: TGTGCCAGCAGTCGGACAGGGCGGTATGGCTACACCTTC.

The chain carries TRBV27 and TRBJ2-1; D might be TRBD2 (6 bases). The CDR3 is made up of 16 amino acids. V shed 3 bases and J shed 0 bases, with 12 bases lying between them. Per the germline V gene, CDR1 is MNHEY and CDR2 is SMNVEV (reference sequence). The DNA of the CDR3 is TGTGCCAGCAGTTTCTGGCGGGGTAGCTCCTACAATGAGCAGTTCTTC. It specifies CASSFWRGSSYNEQFF.

The chain links TRBV6-1 to TRBJ1-6, with D perhaps matching TRBD1 (5 bases). This CDR3 region has 14 residues. Trimming took 4 bases from V and 10 from J, leaving 14 bases between them. Germline loops: CDR1 MNHNS, CDR2 SASEGT. CDR3 sequence: CASSGGAQGSPLHF. CDR3 sequence (DNA): TGTGCCAGCAGTGGAGGGGCGCAGGGATCACCCCTCCACTTT.